These 30 T cell receptor beta chains were all obtained from the same sample, sequenced in a study of blood T cell repertoires in COVID-19. The protocol was immunoSEQ multiplex PCR, while the TCRdb copy is restricted to in-frame clones and leaves out a portion. In the table there are fewer than 150,000 clones, about 84% of which are singletons. Sample: peripheral blood. The receptors originated from a man between 50 and 59 years old with acute or convalescent COVID-19.

The genes are TRBV25-1 and TRBJ1-1; 8 bases match TRBD1. The germline CDR1 and CDR2 sequences are MGHDK and SYGVNS. CDR3 length equals 12 residues. V shed 4 bases, J shed 11 bases, and the junction held 6 bases outside the gene matches. CDR3 in DNA: TGTGCCAGCAGTGCGCCGGACAGGGTGGCTTTCTTT. As protein: CASSAPDRVAFF.

This chain joins TRBV6-1 and TRBJ1-2, with unresolved D. V gave up 6 bases and J gave up 6 bases, with 11 bases separating them. The CDR3 spans 12 residues. CDR1 and CDR2 (germline): MNHNS, SASEGT. The CDR3 region has the DNA TGTGCCAGCAGCGAGCAGCGGGATGGCTACACCTTC. Residues: CASSEQRDGYTF.

The rearrangement joins TRBV5-6 to TRBJ2-2, with 10 positions matching TRBD2. Per germline, CDR1 SGHDT and CDR2 YYEEEE. This CDR3 comprises 17 residues. With V trimmed by 3 bases and J by 2 bases, 7 bases remained unmatched. Written as DNA, the CDR3 is TGTGCCAGCAGCTCCCATAGCGGGGGGTTAAACACCGGGGAGCTGTTTTTT. This gives the protein CASSSHSGGLNTGELFF.

This chain joins TRBV28 and TRBJ1-2; D gene ambiguous. The V end lost 6 bases, the J end lost 8 bases, and 7 bases lay between the germline ends. The CDR3 loop spans 10 amino acids. Germline V gives CDR1 MDHEN, CDR2 SYDVKM. CDR3 in DNA: TGTGCCAGCAGGTCGAGCGGCTACACCTTC. It codes for CASRSSGYTF.

This rearrangement joins TRBV3-1 (or the pseudogene TRBV3-2) to TRBJ2-7; D unclear. There are 13 residues in the CDR3. The V end was cut by 2 bases, the J end by 2 bases, with 7 bases between. Germline CDR1 and CDR2: LGHDT and YNNKEL (reference sequence). The CDR3 DNA reads as TGTGCCAGCAGCCAACTATCGCCCTACGAGCAGTACTTC. This encodes CASSQLSPYEQYF.

This chain joins TRBV3-1 (or the pseudogene TRBV3-2) and TRBJ1-2; 9 bases align to TRBD1. V was clipped by 3 bases and J by 7 bases; unmatched bases: 9. CDR1 LGHDT and CDR2 YNNKEL come from the germline V gene (reference sequence). The CDR3 is made up of 15 amino acids. The CDR3 bases are TGTGCCAGCAGCCACACAACAACAGGGGGCCTTGGCTACACCTTC. It is translated as CASSHTTTGGLGYTF.

This chain connects TRBV6-1 to TRBJ1-6; tentatively, D is TRBD1 (6 bases). V was clipped by 3 bases and J by 4 bases, with 19 bases between them. The length of the CDR3 is 18 residues. CDR1 and CDR2 from the germline V gene are MNHNS and SASEGT. The CDR3: CASSDPRAGDFYNSPLHF. The DNA of the CDR3 is TGTGCCAGCAGTGACCCCAGGGCAGGGGATTTTTATAATTCACCCCTCCACTTT.

The V and J genes are TRBV30 and TRBJ2-4; D ambiguous. The CDR3 is 11 residues long. Germline loops: CDR1 GTSNPN, CDR2 SVGIG (reference sequence). Trimming took 0 bases from V and 8 from J, leaving 5 bases between them. The CDR3 sequence: CAWSVEDIQYF. The CDR3 bases are TGTGCCTGGAGTGTTGAGGACATTCAGTACTTC. The variable domain in full, with the rest retrieved from reference TRBV30 and TRBJ2-4, is SQTIHQWPATLVQPVGSPLSLECTVEGTSNPNLYWYRQAAGRGLQLLFYSVGIGQISSEVPQNLSASRPQDRQFILSSKKLLLSDSGFYLCAWSVEDIQYFGAGTRLSVL.

V and J are TRBV15 and TRBJ2-6; maybe TRBD1 (5 bases). The CDR3 covers 17 residues. CDR1 and CDR2 (germline): LNHNV, YYDKDF (reference sequence). The germline V and J ends were trimmed by 0 bases and 1 base, with 10 bases remaining between them. CDR3 protein: CATSRDPQGSGANVLTF. CDR3 coding DNA: TGTGCCACCAGCAGAGACCCCCAGGGATCTGGGGCCAACGTCCTGACTTTC.

The gene calls are TRBV7-2 and TRBJ1-3; 9 bases fit TRBD1. The V gene's germline CDR1 is SGHTA and CDR2 FQGNSA. J gave up 7 bases and V 2 bases, and 9 bases lay outside the gene matches. The CDR3 extends over 16 amino acids. The CDR3 nucleotides read TGTGCCAGCAGCTTATCCGGGACAGGGTTTTTTAACACCATATATTTT. Translating it yields CASSLSGTGFFNTIYF.

J is TRBJ1-1 and V is TRBV2; D is perhaps TRBD1 (6 bases). V was trimmed by 4 bases and J by 3 bases, leaving 12 bases between them. Germline V lookup: CDR1 SNHLY, CDR2 FYNNEI. CDR3 size: 14 residues. For the CDR3, the DNA is TGTGCCAGCAGTGTTCAGGGGAGGGACACTGAAGCTTTCTTT. Translated: CASSVQGRDTEAFF.

The DNA of the CDR3 is TGTGCCAGCAGCGTAGACATGGGGACAGGGGGTGGCTACACCTTC. This encodes CASSVDMGTGGGYTF. J is TRBJ1-2 and V is TRBV9; 11 nucleotides line up with TRBD1. Germline-derived CDR1 and CDR2 are SGDLS and YYNGEE. V was clipped by 0 bases and J by 7 bases; unmatched bases: 5. There are 15 residues in the CDR3.

This chain joins TRBV19 and TRBJ1-5; 7 nucleotides line up with TRBD1. CDR1 and CDR2 (germline): LNHDA, SQIVND (reference sequence). The CDR3 has 15 amino acids. V shed 10 bases and J 1 base; nucleotides not matched to a gene: 10. CDR3 sequence reads: CATRSDRVSNQPQHF. CDR3 in DNA: TGTGCCACCCGAAGCGACAGGGTGAGCAATCAGCCCCAGCATTTT. The whole variable domain, filled in from reference TRBV19 and TRBJ1-5, reads DGGITQSPKYLFRKEGQNVTLSCEQNLNHDAMYWYRQDPGQGLRLIYYSQIVNDFQKGDIAEGYSVSREKKESFPLTVTSAQKNPTAFYLCATRSDRVSNQPQHFGDGTRLSIL.

CDR3 region: CATSRDQGTYNEQFF. In DNA, the CDR3 is TGTGCCACCAGCAGAGATCAGGGAACTTACAATGAGCAGTTCTTC. The J gene is TRBJ2-1, the V gene TRBV15, with TRBD1 as a possible D gene (5 bases). V was cut by 0 bases and J by 4 bases, with 10 bases left in between. This CDR3 has 15 residues. Per the germline V gene, CDR1 is LNHNV and CDR2 is YYDKDF (reference sequence).

This chain joins TRBV2 and TRBJ2-7; D is possibly TRBD1 (5 bases). The CDR3 has 12 amino acids. Germline V gene lookup returns CDR1 SNHLY and CDR2 FYNNEI. CDR3: CAVLPQGDEQYF. The CDR3 DNA follows: TGTGCAGTTCTGCCTCAGGGCGACGAGCAGTACTTC.

This rearrangement joins TRBV9 to TRBJ2-5; 9 nucleotides line up with TRBD2. Germline V gene sequence: CDR1 SGDLS, CDR2 YYNGEE. Trimming took 2 bases from V and 2 from J; bases not matched to a gene: 7. The CDR3 has 16 residues. The CDR3 reads CASSVVSGGPQETQYF. The CDR3 nucleotides are TGTGCCAGCAGCGTTGTTAGCGGGGGCCCTCAAGAGACCCAGTACTTC.

This clone was observed a single time. The gene calls are TRBV4-2 and TRBJ1-1, with a possible D match to TRBD1 (6 bases). V shed 4 bases and J shed 1 base, with 16 bases lying between them. In germline, CDR1 is LGHNA, CDR2 YNFKEQ. This CDR3 has 16 residues. CDR3 in amino acids: CASSPYVGAENTEAFF. The CDR3 DNA reads as TGTGCCAGCAGCCCGTACGTGGGGGCGGAGAACACTGAAGCTTTCTTT.

The chain joins TRBV5-6 to TRBJ2-7, with a weak D call TRBD2 (6 bases). V lost 5 bases to trimming and J lost 7 bases, with 13 bases between them. CDR1 is SGHDT and CDR2 is YYEEEE in the germline V gene. The CDR3 sequence is 12 residues long. CDR3 sequence reads: CASRKAGGEQYF. CDR3 nucleotides: TGTGCCAGCAGGAAAGCCGGGGGTGAGCAGTACTTC.

This sequence joins TRBV5-1 and TRBJ2-7, with D tentatively TRBD1 (7 bases). This CDR3 region has 13 residues. CDR1 is SGHRS, CDR2 YFSETQ, per germline. Trimming stripped 1 base from V and 3 bases from J, with 8 bases between. The CDR3 protein is CASSLQGGYEQYF. DNA for the CDR3: TGCGCCAGCAGCTTGCAGGGGGGCTACGAGCAGTACTTC.

This chain links TRBV28 with TRBJ1-5; D is possibly TRBD1 (5 bases). The germline V gene has CDR1 MDHEN and CDR2 SYDVKM. The CDR3 sequence is 15 residues long. V dropped 4 bases and J dropped 7 bases, with 17 bases sitting between them. The CDR3 spells CASSWGFRGGQPQHF. The DNA for the CDR3 is TGTGCCAGCAGTTGGGGATTCCGGGGGGGACAGCCCCAGCATTTT.

The J gene is TRBJ1-2, the V gene TRBV27, with 8 bases aligning to TRBD1. CDR1 is MNHEY and CDR2 is SMNVEV in the germline V gene (reference sequence). With V trimmed by 0 bases and J by 3 bases, 3 bases remained unmatched. This CDR3 comprises 15 residues. The chain's CDR3 is CASSLSAGGYYGYTF. The CDR3 DNA is TGTGCCAGCAGTTTATCGGCAGGGGGCTACTATGGCTACACCTTC.

This clone was recorded only once. J is TRBJ2-1 and V is TRBV9; TRBD2 agrees at 14 bases. The trim removed 4 bases at V and 10 bases at J, leaving 7 bases unmatched. The CDR3 is made up of 15 amino acids. From germline, CDR1 is SGDLS and CDR2 YYNGEE. CDR3 in DNA: TGTGCCAGCAGCCTCGGGACTAGCGGGGGAGAAGAGCAGTTCTTC. Translated: CASSLGTSGGEEQFF.

This sequence joins TRBV19 and TRBJ1-6; D remains unclear. Trimming took 4 bases from V and 11 from J, leaving 9 bases between them. This CDR3 comprises 12 residues. Germline loops: CDR1 LNHDA, CDR2 SQIVND (reference sequence). The CDR3 protein is CASSNLNAPLHF. The CDR3, as DNA: TGTGCCAGTAGTAACCTAAACGCACCCCTCCACTTT.

The CDR3 sequence is CATSRDVRAGETQYF. Written as DNA, the CDR3 is TGTGCCACCAGCAGAGATGTCAGGGCTGGAGAGACCCAGTACTTC. The chain is built from TRBV15 and TRBJ2-5; D is possibly TRBD1 (5 bases). The CDR3 is 15 residues long. V lost 0 bases and J lost 4, with 12 bases in between. Germline CDR1 is LNHNV and CDR2 is YYDKDF (reference sequence).

The rearrangement joins TRBV28 to TRBJ2-3; 11 nucleotides align to TRBD2. The CDR3 sequence is 16 residues long. V trimming: 6 bases; J trimming: 0 bases; junction bases outside the gene matches: 5. Germline V gives CDR1 MDHEN, CDR2 SYDVKM. CDR3 coding DNA: TGTGCCAGCAGCTCTAGCGGGGGGATTAGCACAGATACGCAGTATTTT. Translated, it gives CASSSSGGISTDTQYF.

V is TRBV12-3 or TRBV12-4 and J is TRBJ1-1, with 7 bases aligning to TRBD1. V lost 6 bases to trimming and J lost 7 bases; unmatched junction nucleotides: 8. The CDR3 has 13 residues. The DNA of the CDR3 is TGTGCCAGCAGGAGGGACAGTGTGGGTGAAGCTTTCTTT. Residues: CASRRDSVGEAFF.

The gene calls are TRBV12-5 and TRBJ1-4; D uncertain. The V gene lost 4 bases and the J gene lost 10 bases, with 13 bases spanning the gap. This CDR3 contains 13 residues. The V gene's germline CDR1 is LGHNT and CDR2 FRNRAP. The CDR3 bases are TGTGCTAGTGGTTCCCTTTTGTCGGGAAAACTGTTTTTT. Amino acids: CASGSLLSGKLFF.

Many counts were recorded for this clone. The V call is TRBV5-1, the J call TRBJ1-4; TRBD1 agrees at 9 bases. The CDR3 totals 15 residues. The V gene end was trimmed by 2 bases and the J gene end by 5 bases; junction bases not matched to a gene: 4. The germline gives CDR1 SGHRS, CDR2 YFSETQ. In DNA, the CDR3 is TGCGCCAGCAGCTTAATTGGACAGGGGAATGAAAAACTGTTTTTT. Amino acid sequence: CASSLIGQGNEKLFF.

The genes are TRBV11-1 and TRBJ1-2, with D tentatively TRBD1 (6 bases). This CDR3 contains 14 residues. Germline V gene lookup returns CDR1 SGHAT and CDR2 FQDESV (reference sequence). Deletions cut 6 bases from V and 8 bases from J, with 19 bases between. CDR3 sequence: CASSSTQGFNGYTF. DNA of the CDR3: TGTGCCAGCAGTTCCACTCAGGGGTTCAACGGCTACACCTTC. The full variable domain, its missing parts supplied by reference TRBV11-1 and TRBJ1-2, is EAEVAQSPRYKITEKSQAVAFWCDPISGHATLYWYRQILGQGPELLVQFQDESVVDDSQLPKDRFSAERLKGVDSTLKIQPAELGDSAMYLCASSSTQGFNGYTFGSGTRLTVV.

The chain couples TRBV7-2 to TRBJ2-2, with D possibly being TRBD1 (6 bases). V lost 4 bases and J lost 6, with 12 bases in between. The CDR3 is 14 residues long. The germline gives CDR1 SGHTA, CDR2 FQGNSA. CDR3 nucleotides: TGTGCCAGCAGCTCCCGAACAGGGTCCGGGGAGCTGTTTTTT. Amino acids: CASSSRTGSGELFF. Supplemented by reference TRBV7-2 and TRBJ2-2, the full variable domain reads GAGVSQSPSNKVTEKGKDVELRCDPISGHTALYWYRQSLGQGLEFLIYFQGNSAPDKSGLPSDRFSAERTGGSVSTLTIQRTQQEDSAVYLCASSSRTGSGELFFGEGSRLTVL.